Shown below are 10 T cell receptor beta chains from a single sample sequenced in a study of blood T cell repertoires in COVID-19. The protocol was immunoSEQ multiplex PCR, while the TCRdb copy is restricted to in-frame clones and leaves out a portion. The table lists over 130,000 clones, about 74% of them singletons. Sequenced material: peripheral blood. The receptors here all came from a man aged 50 to 59 with acute or convalescent COVID-19.

A single count supports this clone. The rearrangement uses TRBV19 and TRBJ1-5; 10 nucleotides match TRBD1. CDR1 and CDR2 from the germline V gene are LNHDA and SQIVND (reference sequence). The CDR3 runs 16 residues. V shed 3 bases and J 6 bases; nucleotides not matched to a gene: 8. This CDR3 is CASSITLDRGVQPQHF. CDR3 DNA: TGTGCCAGTAGTATTACTTTGGACAGGGGGGTTCAGCCCCAGCATTTT.

The chain couples TRBV27 to TRBJ2-1, with TRBD2 identical over 9 bases. V trimming: 8 bases; J trimming: 6 bases; junction bases outside the gene matches: 8. This CDR3 has 14 amino acids. Germline V gene data show CDR1 as MNHEY and CDR2 as SMNVEV (reference sequence). CDR3 region: CASRGGGGANEQFF. CDR3 DNA: TGTGCCAGCCGCGGGGGCGGGGGGGCCAATGAGCAGTTCTTC.

For this clone: The same CDR3 also results from other DNA sequences found in this sample. The chain links TRBV4-1 to TRBJ1-1; 7 nucleotides line up with TRBD1. The CDR3 is 15 residues long. Germline CDR1 is MGHRA and CDR2 is YSYEKL. V lost 3 bases and J lost 0; bases outside the gene matches: 4. This CDR3 is CASSHRQGLNTEAFF. DNA for the CDR3: TGCGCCAGCAGCCACCGACAGGGCCTGAACACTGAAGCTTTCTTT.

The genes are TRBV19 and TRBJ1-5; the D is unclear. Germline V gene sequence: CDR1 LNHDA, CDR2 SQIVND (reference sequence). The CDR3 has 14 residues. Trimming left V 3 bases short and J 7 bases short, with 13 bases between. The CDR3: CASSIVDIGQPQHF. CDR3 coding DNA: TGTGCCAGTAGTATTGTAGACATCGGCCAGCCCCAGCATTTT.

The V call is TRBV24-1, the J call TRBJ1-1; D is unresolved. With 2 bases removed from V and 4 bases from J, the gap between germline ends came to 13 bases. Germline CDR1 reads KGHDR; CDR2 reads SFDVKD. The CDR3 runs 15 residues. CDR3 bases: TGTGCCACCAGTGATTCCGGGAGACGGGGCACTGAAGCTTTCTTT. This codes for CATSDSGRRGTEAFF.

The J gene is TRBJ2-7, the V gene TRBV2; perhaps TRBD2 as D (5 bases). Trimming removed 6 bases at V and 0 bases at J, with 12 bases between. Germline lookup yields CDR1 SNHLY and CDR2 FYNNEI. The CDR3 length is 14 residues. In nucleotides, the CDR3 is TGTGCCAGCAGGGCGGGTGCGAACTCCTACGAGCAGTACTTC. Translation gives CASRAGANSYEQYF. The full variable domain, rest sourced from reference TRBV2 and TRBJ2-7, is EPEVTQTPSHQVTQMGQEVILRCVPISNHLYFYWYRQILGQKVEFLVSFYNNEISEKSEIFDDQFSVERPDGSNFTLKIRSTKLEDSAMYFCASRAGANSYEQYFGPGTRLTVT.

The CDR3, as DNA: TGTGCCAGCAGACTAAGCGGGACTCCCTACAATGAGCAGTTCTTC. Residues: CASRLSGTPYNEQFF. This chain connects TRBV7-3 to TRBJ2-1, with 7 positions matching TRBD2. Germline assignment: CDR1 SGHTA and CDR2 FQGTGA. The V segment lost 6 bases and the J segment 2 bases; nucleotides outside the gene matches: 7. The CDR3 has 15 residues.

This chain connects TRBV24-1 to TRBJ2-3; 9 nucleotides line up with TRBD2. Trimming at V came to 9 bases and at J to 1 base, leaving 1 base not matched to a gene. CDR1 is KGHDR and CDR2 is SFDVKD in the germline V gene. There are 13 residues in the CDR3. CDR3 DNA: TGTGCCACCGGCGGGGGGGGCACAGATACGCAGTATTTT. It encodes CATGGGGTDTQYF.

V gene TRBV5-6 combines with J gene TRBJ1-1; 10 bases are a match to TRBD1. The length of the CDR3 is 17 residues. The germline gives CDR1 SGHDT, CDR2 YYEEEE. V shed 4 bases and J 0 bases; nucleotides not matched to a gene: 9. The CDR3 region is CASSLWTGGSLNTEAFF. Written as DNA, the CDR3 is TGTGCCAGCAGCCTGTGGACAGGGGGGTCCTTGAACACTGAAGCTTTCTTT. Full variable domain (missing parts from reference TRBV5-6 and TRBJ1-1): DAGVTQSPTHLIKTRGQQVTLRCSPKSGHDTVSWYQQALGQGPQFIFQYYEEEERQRGNFPDRFSGHQFPNYSSELNVNALLLGDSALYLCASSLWTGGSLNTEAFFGQGTRLTVV.

This clone is a singleton in its sample. V is TRBV5-1 and J is TRBJ1-1; 8 nucleotides line up with TRBD1. The length of the CDR3 is 15 residues. V dropped 4 bases and J dropped 4; count of bases not matched to a gene: 9. In germline, CDR1 is SGHRS, CDR2 YFSETQ. Written as DNA, the CDR3 is TGCGCCAGCAGCCAGACAGGGGTGGGGGGCACTGAAGCTTTCTTT. Its protein is CASSQTGVGGTEAFF.